The T cell receptor beta chain described here comes from a study of T cells in Graves' hyperthyroidism and ophthalmopathy. Study overall: Sampling of peripheral blood happened at initial diagnosis, prior to any treatment.

The CDR3 sequence is 13 residues long. V lost 10 bases to trimming and J lost 3 bases, with 14 bases between them. Germline CDR1 KGHDR, CDR2 SFDVKD. This clonotype was counted at least ten times. Calling Graves' hyperthyroidism stable meant ophthalmopathy did not progress within 18 months. Disease duration under 2 months; hyperthyroidism patients were aged 18 to 65. Uncontrolled infection, other autoimmune disease, pregnancy or lactation barred patients from enrollment. Regions amplified from RNA transcripts were the TCR beta CDR3 regions. When the TCR CDR3 underwent first-round RT-PCR, the HTBI primer set was used. TCRdb re-derived calls from the multiplex PCR reads in MiXCR, one entry per CDR3 protein. The sample shows fewer than 110,000 distinct CDR3 sequences, roughly 15% of them seen only once.

This chain links TRBV24-1 with TRBJ1-2; D is perhaps TRBD1 (5 bases). The clonotype was recovered from a woman between 50 and 59 years old with Graves' hyperthyroidism. Sequenced material: blood. The CDR3 coding sequence is TGTGCCACGCAGGCGACAGAGGACTATGGCTACACCTTC. Protein product: CATQATEDYGYTF.